The 22 T cell receptor beta chains presented below share a single source sample, sequenced in a study of metastatic and nonmetastatic thyroid tumors. There were no patients who had received any treatment before thyroid surgery. TCRdb reanalyzed the PCR reads with MiXCR. The data contain tens of thousands of clones, about 13% of them seen just once; the ten biggest clones take up around 11%. Sequencing was performed on blood. These receptors were obtained from a female donor with papillary thyroid cancer or a benign thyroid nodule (not recorded which). Some clones in this sample may be carry-over from other donors' samples.

This clone came up many times. This rearrangement joins TRBV4-3 to TRBJ1-6, with unresolved D. CDR1 is LGHNA and CDR2 is YSLEER in the germline V gene. CDR3 length equals 16 residues. Trimming removed 0 bases at V and 0 bases at J, with 6 bases between. The CDR3 DNA sequence: TGCGCCAGCAGCCAAGAGGGGAGCTCCTATAATTCACCCCTCCACTTT. This gives the protein CASSQEGSSYNSPLHF.

V usage is TRBV6-1 and J usage is TRBJ1-5, with a weak D call TRBD1 (6 bases). This CDR3 is 16 amino acids long. V lost 0 bases and J 7 bases, leaving 16 bases between the germline ends. Germline CDR1 is MNHNS and CDR2 is SASEGT. CDR3 protein: CASSEAIARGQQPQHF. The CDR3 nucleotides are TGTGCCAGCAGTGAAGCGATAGCACGGGGGCAACAGCCCCAGCATTTT.

This clone was detected many times. V is TRBV6-5 and J is TRBJ2-2, with a weak D call TRBD2 (6 bases). This CDR3 is built from 18 residues. Germline assignment: CDR1 MNHEY and CDR2 SVGAGI. Deletions cut 1 base from V and 6 bases from J, with 21 bases between. In DNA, the CDR3 is TGTGCCAGCAGTTACTGGCAGGGTACCGATTGGGGGGCCGGGGAGCTGTTTTTT. Residues: CASSYWQGTDWGAGELFF.

The table lists this clone with many counts. The same CDR3 arises from other DNA sequences in this sample as well. The chain uses TRBV19 and TRBJ2-1, with a possible D match to TRBD2 (6 bases). The V end was cut by 3 bases, the J end by 5 bases, with 14 bases between. Germline V lookup: CDR1 LNHDA, CDR2 SQIVND (reference sequence). CDR3 length: 15 amino acids. The CDR3 coding sequence is TGTGCCAGTAGTATGAATGCGGGAACGCACAATGAGCAGTTCTTC. Translating it yields CASSMNAGTHNEQFF.

This clone was counted a few times. This chain connects TRBV19 to TRBJ1-4; D is ambiguous. V lost 1 base, J lost 9 bases, and 6 bases lay in between. The germline V gene encodes CDR1 LNHDA and CDR2 SQIVND (reference sequence). The CDR3 totals 12 residues. As DNA, the CDR3 is TGTGCCAGTAGTATAGGAGGGAAAAAACTGTTTTTT. Translation: CASSIGGKKLFF. The full variable domain, rest sourced from reference TRBV19 and TRBJ1-4, is DGGITQSPKYLFRKEGQNVTLSCEQNLNHDAMYWYRQDPGQGLRLIYYSQIVNDFQKGDIAEGYSVSREKKESFPLTVTSAQKNPTAFYLCASSIGGKKLFFGSGTQLSVL.

The chain recombines TRBV19 with TRBJ2-6; D possibly matches TRBD1 or TRBD2 (5 bases each). In germline, CDR1 is LNHDA, CDR2 SQIVND (reference sequence). The CDR3 runs 17 residues. V was clipped by 4 bases and J by 0 bases, with 13 bases between them. CDR3 in amino acids: CASSTGWQGSGANVLTF. CDR3 in DNA: TGTGCCAGTAGTACGGGATGGCAGGGCTCTGGGGCCAACGTCCTGACTTTC.

This clone was picked up many times. The V call is TRBV7-3, the J call TRBJ1-6; 7 nucleotides match TRBD1. The V gene end was trimmed by 11 bases and the J gene end by 0 bases; junction bases not matched to a gene: 7. This CDR3 region has 15 residues. CDR1 and CDR2 (germline): SGHTA, FQGTGA. As DNA, the CDR3 is TGTGCCGGGGAGACAGGGAGCTCCTATAATTCACCCCTCCACTTT. Residues: CAGETGSSYNSPLHF.

The chain employs TRBV29-1 and TRBJ1-5; D gene unclear. CDR3 length: 14 amino acids. The germline V gene encodes CDR1 SQVTM and CDR2 ANQGSEA. The germline V and J ends were trimmed by 4 bases and 5 bases, with 15 bases remaining between them. CDR3 amino acids: CSVAIGCSYQPQHF. Written as DNA, the CDR3 is TGCAGCGTTGCTATCGGGTGTTCATATCAGCCCCAGCATTTT.

This clone was counted between two and nine times. This may stem from a read error, because a much larger clone lies one nucleotide away. The rearrangement uses TRBV20-1 and TRBJ1-4; no definite D call. CDR3 length: 14 residues. In germline, CDR1 is DFQATT, CDR2 SNEGSKA (reference sequence). CDR3 protein: CSARGWGANEKPFF. The DNA of the CDR3 is TGCAGTGCTAGAGGTTGGGGTGCTAATGAAAAACCGTTTTTT.

This clone was counted many times. The J gene is TRBJ2-1, the V gene TRBV29-1, with TRBD2 matching 8 bases. This CDR3 region has 14 residues. CDR1 is SQVTM, CDR2 ANQGSEA, per germline. V shed 3 bases, J shed 6 bases, and the junction held 7 bases outside the gene matches. CDR3 sequence reads: CSVESGRSFNEQFF. Here the CDR3 DNA reads TGCAGCGTTGAGAGCGGGAGAAGTTTCAATGAGCAGTTCTTC.

A word on this clone: This may be a read error, as it is one base from a much larger clone. The gene calls are TRBV7-6 and TRBJ2-1; 9 bases align to TRBD1. Per the germline V gene, CDR1 is SGHVS and CDR2 is FNYEAQ. Germline trimming cut 6 bases from V and 9 bases from J; bases unmatched to any gene: 12. The CDR3 is 15 amino acids. The CDR3 sequence is CASRQDRGFQGEQFF. The CDR3 coding sequence is TGTGCCAGCAGACAGGACAGGGGATTTCAGGGTGAGCAGTTCTTC.

This clone was observed many times. V gene TRBV29-1 combines with J gene TRBJ1-5; the D gene is possibly TRBD1 (5 bases). Per germline, CDR1 SQVTM and CDR2 ANQGSEA. The germline V and J ends were trimmed by 4 bases and 5 bases, with 15 bases remaining between them. The CDR3 is made up of 14 amino acids. In DNA, the CDR3 is TGCAGCGTTGCTCCTGGAGGGGCAGATCAGCCCCAGCATTTT. This encodes CSVAPGGADQPQHF.

This clone was seen ten or more times. The gene calls are TRBV20-1 and TRBJ2-2; perhaps D is TRBD1 or TRBD2 (5 bases each). CDR1 is DFQATT and CDR2 is SNEGSKA in the germline V gene (reference sequence). Between the trimmed V and J ends, which lost 6 bases and 5 bases, there was a span of 10 bases. This CDR3 spans 12 amino acids. DNA for the CDR3: TGCAGTGCCAGCTGGGGGACCGGGGAGCTGTTTTTT. Translating gives CSASWGTGELFF.

Worth noting for this clone: This may come from a read error, since a much larger clone is one base off. The chain recombines TRBV28 with TRBJ2-5, with 12 bases aligning to TRBD2. In germline, CDR1 is MDHEN, CDR2 SYDVKM. The CDR3 length is 19 residues. CDR3 sequence reads: CASSSRTRTSGILRETHYF. CDR3 in DNA: TGTGCCAGCAGTTCCCGTACCCGGACTAGCGGGATTTTAAGAGAGACCCATTACTTC.

With respect to this clone: At one end the junction does not follow the germline gene, possibly because of a read error. This sequence joins TRBV9 and TRBJ2-2, with 9 bases identical to TRBD2. This CDR3 spans 16 amino acids. Germline V lookup: CDR1 SGDLS, CDR2 YYNGEE. In nucleotides, the CDR3 is TGTGCCAGCAGCATAGGGCCTAGCGGGATGAACGGGGAGCTGTTTTTC. Encoded protein: CASSIGPSGMNGELFF.

On this clone: This may stem from a read error, because a much larger clone lies one nucleotide away. The CDR3 spells CASSLGVHRGLFF. As DNA, the CDR3 is TGTGCCAGCAGCTTAGGAGTCCACCGGGGGCTGTTTTTT. V is TRBV7-2 and J is TRBJ2-2, with a possible D match to TRBD2 (5 bases). This CDR3 has 13 amino acids. V was cut by 1 base and J by 13 bases, with 13 bases left in between. Germline CDR1 and CDR2: SGHTA and FQGNSA.

This clone was counted many times. V usage is TRBV7-2 and J usage is TRBJ2-1, with unresolved D. From germline, CDR1 is SGHTA and CDR2 FQGNSA. The CDR3 runs to 12 residues. Deletions cut 1 base from V and 9 bases from J, with 7 bases between. The CDR3 spells CASSLVGTEQFF. CDR3 in DNA: TGTGCCAGCAGCTTAGTAGGAACTGAGCAGTTCTTC.

The chain is built from TRBV20-1 and TRBJ2-7; 9 bases fit TRBD1. Germline CDR1 reads DFQATT; CDR2 reads SNEGSKA (reference sequence). The CDR3 has 16 residues. The junction had 10 bases not matched to a gene; V was cut back by 0 bases and J by 4 bases. The CDR3 DNA sequence: TGCAGTGCTAGAGACGAAGGACACAGGGGGCCGTACGAGCAGTACTTC. Protein: CSARDEGHRGPYEQYF.

This clone was seen at least ten times. The chain employs TRBV6-1 and TRBJ2-3, with D maybe TRBD2 (5 bases). Germline loops: CDR1 MNHNS, CDR2 SASEGT. Trimming removed 10 bases at V and 2 bases at J, with 16 bases between. This CDR3 is built from 14 residues. The CDR3: CATGGRRVTDTQYF. Here the CDR3 DNA reads TGTGCCACCGGAGGACGGAGAGTCACAGATACGCAGTATTTT.

Points on this clone: One end of the junction fails to match germline, which may point to a read error. The J gene is TRBJ1-1, the V gene TRBV20-1, with D possibly matching TRBD1 (6 bases). The CDR3 has 14 residues. Looked up from germline, CDR1 is DFQATT and CDR2 is SNEGSKA (reference sequence). CDR3 amino acids: CSSRTGGANAEAFF. For the CDR3, the DNA is TGCAGTTCTAGAACCGGGGGCGCCAACGCTGAAGCTTTCTTT.

This clone has a count of ten or more. Other nucleotide sequences from this sample produce the same CDR3. The rearrangement links TRBV6-1 to TRBJ2-2; perhaps TRBD1 as D (6 bases). CDR3 length: 15 residues. Per the germline V gene, CDR1 is MNHNS and CDR2 is SASEGT. V lost 5 bases and J 7 bases, leaving 17 bases between the germline ends. The CDR3, as DNA: TGTGCCAGCAGTACCCGGGACAAAGAACGCGGGGAGCTGTTTTTT. This gives the protein CASSTRDKERGELFF.

This clone turned up a few times. This may stem from a read error, because a much larger clone lies one nucleotide away. J is TRBJ2-2 and V is TRBV2; D perhaps matches TRBD1 (6 bases). Germline V CDR1 and CDR2: SNHLY, FYNNEI. The CDR3 has 15 residues. CDR3 loop: CTSIGGVGTTGDLFF. CDR3 DNA sequence: TGTACCAGCATCGGAGGAGTTGGGACAACCGGGGATCTGTTTTTT.